These 4 T cell receptor beta chains were sequenced from one sample in a study of patients and donors after allogeneic stem cell transplantation. MiXCR was run by TCRdb on the RT-PCR reads, yielding one entry per CDR3 protein. The sample carries 70,000 to 75,000 distinct CDR3 sequences, more than 25% recorded once. Material: blood, either unsorted or a sorted T cell fraction (not recorded which). The receptors were sampled from a human donor who was either an allogeneic HSCT recipient or a stem cell or donor lymphocyte infusion donor (not recorded which). It is not recorded whose cells these are; they may come from a transplant donor.

As regards this clonotype: A much larger clonotype is one base distant, so this may be a read error. The V gene is TRBV5-6, the J gene TRBJ2-3; 7 nucleotides line up with TRBD2. CDR1 SGHDT and CDR2 YYEEEE come from the germline V gene. The trim removed 7 bases at V and 5 bases at J, leaving 10 bases unmatched. The CDR3 length is 14 residues. The CDR3 DNA sequence: TGTGCCAGCGGCGGGGGATTTAGGAAAGATACGCAGTATTTT. This codes for CASGGGFRKDTQYF. Drawing the rest from reference TRBV5-6 and TRBJ2-3, the complete variable domain is DAGVTQSPTHLIKTRGQQVTLRCSPKSGHDTVSWYQQALGQGPQFIFQYYEEEERQRGNFPDRFSGHQFPNYSSELNVNALLLGDSALYLCASGGGFRKDTQYFGPGTRLTVL.

This clonotype was counted at least ten times. The J gene is TRBJ1-3, the V gene TRBV20-1; 12 bases fit TRBD1. Germline V gene data show CDR1 as DFQATT and CDR2 as SNEGSKA (reference sequence). J gave up 5 bases and V 6 bases, and 8 bases lay outside the gene matches. The CDR3 consists of 15 residues. The CDR3 coding sequence is TGCAGTGCATCCACCGGGACAGGGGGCAGAAACACCATATATTTT. Translation gives CSASTGTGGRNTIYF.

This clonotype was counted only a few times. This sequence joins TRBV29-1 and TRBJ1-1; D remains unclear. From germline, CDR1 is SQVTM and CDR2 ANQGSEA. The V end was cut by 8 bases, the J end by 4 bases, with 23 bases between. The CDR3 runs to 15 residues. In nucleotides, the CDR3 is TGCAGCACGAGGGCAGTCCACCCGAGTGGCACTGAAGCTTTCTTT. This encodes CSTRAVHPSGTEAFF.

This clonotype has only a few counts. The CDR3, as DNA: TGTGCCAGCAGCGGGTGGAGGGTTCAAGAGACCCAGTACTTC. Its protein product is CASSGWRVQETQYF. This rearrangement joins TRBV11-3 to TRBJ2-5; D possibly corresponds to TRBD2 (6 bases). This CDR3 has 14 amino acids. Trimming pared 5 bases from V and 2 bases from J, leaving 12 bases between. Germline lookup yields CDR1 SGHNT and CDR2 YENEEA.